This T cell receptor beta chain was found in a study of human T cells and chemical hapten exposure. Study context: Minor pooled library volume differences mainly drove per-sample TCR yield variation. The study, taken as a whole, reports: TCRs above 1 in 1000 frequency stayed constant with DPC sensitization.

This clonotype has just a few counts. Its antigen remains unidentified. The library labeled individual cDNA molecules by adding unique molecular identifiers to them. Source study methods: Counts of TCRs in each sample centred on a median of 95,638 and extended from roughly 23,000 to 700,000. TCRdb itself ran the reads through MiXCR, one entry per CDR3 protein. The V and J calls here are based on TCRdb, not the publication. The table includes around 120,000 distinct CDR3 sequences, around 8.5% detected once. Extraction yielded total RNA from whole blood (unfractionated). The V gene end was trimmed by 6 bases and the J gene end by 7 bases; junction bases not matched to a gene: 7. This CDR3 has 14 residues. Germline-derived CDR1 and CDR2 are MNHNS and SASEGT.

This chain links TRBV6-1 with TRBJ2-7, with TRBD1 matching 12 bases. Sequenced input: whole blood. This clonotype was obtained from a human donor in good health. Some clones in this sample may be carry-over from other donors' samples. In DNA, the CDR3 is TGTGCCAGCAGCCGGGACAGGGGGCTGCGGGAGCAGTACTTC. As protein: CASSRDRGLREQYF.